The 26 T cell receptor beta chains given below trace back to one sample, sequenced in a study of monozygotic twins with inflammatory bowel disease (dated by TCRdb to the late 2010s). Library prep was done by 5' RACE. The data were produced on an Illumina HiSeq 2500. Each entry corresponds to one CDR3 protein sequence from reads that TCRdb reprocessed, and DNA is not given. In this sample's table one finds about 210,000 distinct CDR3 sequences. 7.5% to 9.5% of the sample comes from the top ten. Specimen: blood. The receptor set was obtained from a human donor with ulcerative colitis or Crohn's disease, or a healthy co-twin of an affected twin (not recorded which).

The chain links TRBV5-1 to TRBJ2-3; TCRdb's assignment of TRBD2 cannot be checked, as there is no DNA. The CDR3 loop spans 16 amino acids. Germline assignment: CDR1 SGHRS and CDR2 YFSETQ. CDR3 protein: CASSSRRGGSTDTQYF.

The chain links TRBV4-1 to TRBJ1-1; TCRdb picks TRBD1, but there is no DNA to check that call. This CDR3 spans 15 amino acids. Germline lookup yields CDR1 MGHRA and CDR2 YSYEKL. The CDR3 here is CASSQVPGPNTEAFF.

The J gene is TRBJ2-6, the V gene TRBV20-1. The CDR3 sequence is 14 residues long. Germline V gene lookup returns CDR1 DFQATT and CDR2 SNEGSKA (reference sequence). CDR3 residues: CSAGQGPGANVLTF.

The rearrangement uses TRBV20-1 and TRBJ2-3; no DNA is available, so the TRBD2 call from TCRdb remains unchecked. The V gene's germline CDR1 is DFQATT and CDR2 SNEGSKA (reference sequence). This CDR3 region has 14 residues. The CDR3 region is CSANLREGTDTQYF.

The chain joins TRBV15 to TRBJ2-1; TCRdb selects TRBD1, and the lack of DNA leaves this call unchecked. The CDR3 is made up of 13 amino acids. The V gene's germline CDR1 is LNHNV and CDR2 YYDKDF (reference sequence). The CDR3 loop is CATSRGGYNEQFF. Together with reference TRBV15 and TRBJ2-1, the CDR3 gives the full variable domain: DAMVIQNPRYQVTQFGKPVTLSCSQTLNHNVMYWYQQKSSQAPKLLFHYYDKDFNNEADTPDNFQSRRPNTSFCFLDIRSPGLGDTAMYLCATSRGGYNEQFFGPGTRLTVL.

J is TRBJ2-3 and V is TRBV3-1; TCRdb calls TRBD1, which cannot be checked without DNA. Germline CDR1 and CDR2: LGHDT and YNNKEL (reference sequence). The CDR3 loop spans 17 amino acids. CDR3 loop: CASSQEFRGGRTDTQYF.

This chain uses TRBV29-1 with TRBJ2-7. Germline CDR1 and CDR2: SQVTM and ANQGSEA. This CDR3 has 12 residues. CDR3: CSVGLGNYEQYF.

CDR3 in amino acids: CASSSTTGSYEQYF. The chain joins TRBV6-6 to TRBJ2-7; TCRdb indicates TRBD2, and absent DNA this call remains unverified. Germline lookup yields CDR1 MNHNY and CDR2 SVGAGI (reference sequence). The CDR3 sequence is 14 residues long.

The V and J genes are TRBV12-5 and TRBJ1-5; lacking DNA, the TRBD1 call made by TCRdb goes unchecked. Germline V gene data show CDR1 as LGHNT and CDR2 as FRNRAP. This CDR3 has 17 residues. The CDR3 sequence is CASGRWTGTGGYQPQHF. The whole variable domain, filled in from reference TRBV12-5 and TRBJ1-5, reads DARVTQTPRHKVTEMGQEVTMRCQPILGHNTVFWYRQTMMQGLELLAYFRNRAPLDDSGMPKDRFSAEMPDATLATLKIQPSEPRDSAVYFCASGRWTGTGGYQPQHFGDGTRLSIL.

The chain recombines TRBV10-3 with TRBJ2-7. In germline, CDR1 is ENHRY, CDR2 SYGVKD. The CDR3 sequence is 13 residues long. CDR3 region: CAISEDFSYEQYF.

This chain links TRBV24-1 with TRBJ1-5; as DNA is missing, the TRBD1 call by TCRdb cannot be tested. This CDR3 spans 13 amino acids. Germline CDR1 KGHDR, CDR2 SFDVKD. The CDR3 reads CATSETGYQPQHF.

J is TRBJ2-1 and V is TRBV20-1; TCRdb reports TRBD1, a call that lacks DNA to check it against. The CDR3 covers 14 residues. CDR1 is DFQATT and CDR2 is SNEGSKA in the germline V gene (reference sequence). This CDR3 is CSARVLDRGDEQFF.

V is TRBV5-1 and J is TRBJ2-1; TCRdb returns TRBD1, unconfirmable since there is no DNA. The CDR3 is 14 amino acids. Germline V gene lookup returns CDR1 SGHRS and CDR2 YFSETQ. CDR3 in amino acids: CASSLGSQANEQFF. The full variable domain, its missing parts supplied by reference TRBV5-1 and TRBJ2-1, is KAGVTQTPRYLIKTRGQQVTLSCSPISGHRSVSWYQQTPGQGLQFLFEYFSETQRNKGNFPGRFSGRQFSNSRSEMNVSTLELGDSALYLCASSLGSQANEQFFGPGTRLTVL.

The chain uses TRBV30 and TRBJ1-1; lacking DNA, the TRBD1 call made by TCRdb goes unchecked. The CDR3 contains 13 residues. Germline CDR1 and CDR2: GTSNPN and SVGIG (reference sequence). This CDR3 is CAWSVGGNTEAFF. Full variable domain (remainder filled in from reference TRBV30 and TRBJ1-1): SQTIHQWPATLVQPVGSPLSLECTVEGTSNPNLYWYRQAAGRGLQLLFYSVGIGQISSEVPQNLSASRPQDRQFILSSKKLLLSDSGFYLCAWSVGGNTEAFFGQGTRLTVV.

This chain's CDR3 is CASSRGQGFGASPLRFLTDTQYF. V and J are TRBV4-2 and TRBJ2-3; TCRdb calls TRBD1, which cannot be checked without DNA. Germline assignment: CDR1 LGHNA and CDR2 YNFKEQ. The CDR3 length is 23 residues.

The chain carries TRBV3-1 and TRBJ2-7; the TCRdb D gene call, TRBD1, has no DNA to confirm it. CDR3 length: 13 amino acids. Germline V gene sequence: CDR1 LGHDT, CDR2 YNNKEL (reference sequence). CDR3 sequence: CASSPWGAHEQYF.

The rearrangement joins TRBV10-3 to TRBJ2-7; TCRdb names TRBD2, which stays unverified in the absence of DNA. Germline V lookup: CDR1 ENHRY, CDR2 SYGVKD. The CDR3 extends over 12 amino acids. This chain's CDR3 is CAISPSPYEQYF.

V usage is TRBV19 and J usage is TRBJ1-1; TCRdb proposes TRBD1, but this gene call is untestable without DNA. This CDR3 has 13 amino acids. CDR1 is LNHDA and CDR2 is SQIVND in the germline V gene (reference sequence). CDR3 in amino acids: CVSSRTGNTEAFF.

The chain links TRBV5-6 to TRBJ1-2. The CDR3 has 13 amino acids. Germline assignment: CDR1 SGHDT and CDR2 YYEEEE. This CDR3 reads CASRIQQIGGYTF. The variable domain in full, with the rest retrieved from reference TRBV5-6 and TRBJ1-2, is DAGVTQSPTHLIKTRGQQVTLRCSPKSGHDTVSWYQQALGQGPQFIFQYYEEEERQRGNFPDRFSGHQFPNYSSELNVNALLLGDSALYLCASRIQQIGGYTFGSGTRLTVV.

The chain has TRBV12-3 or TRBV12-4 and TRBJ1-6; TCRdb calls TRBD1, which cannot be checked without DNA. CDR3 length: 15 residues. The CDR3 sequence: CASSIQGVANSPLHF.

J is TRBJ2-3 and V is TRBV5-1. The CDR3 runs to 14 residues. CDR1 SGHRS and CDR2 YFSETQ come from the germline V gene. The CDR3 reads CASSFGIATDTQYF.

The chain carries TRBV5-5 and TRBJ2-2. The CDR3 extends over 15 amino acids. Germline V lookup: CDR1 SGHKS, CDR2 YYEKEE (reference sequence). CDR3 loop: CASSLWQGTTGELFF.

CDR3 in amino acids: CASMGGTEAFF. The V gene is TRBV6-5, the J gene TRBJ1-1; the D gene TCRdb calls, TRBD1, cannot be checked with no DNA. The CDR3 is 11 residues long. The germline V gene has CDR1 MNHEY and CDR2 SVGAGI.

V gene TRBV25-1 combines with J gene TRBJ1-2. Germline loops: CDR1 MGHDK, CDR2 SYGVNS. This CDR3 is built from 16 residues. CDR3 loop: CASSEYYGSEVEGYTF.

This chain links TRBV20-1 with TRBJ2-7; the D call from TCRdb, TRBD1, cannot be confirmed without DNA. CDR3 size: 11 residues. CDR1 is DFQATT, CDR2 SNEGSKA, per germline (reference sequence). The CDR3 is CSAQGAYEQYF.

V and J are TRBV2 and TRBJ2-5; the D call from TCRdb, TRBD2, cannot be confirmed without DNA. Germline V gene data show CDR1 as SNHLY and CDR2 as FYNNEI. The CDR3 totals 20 residues. CDR3 in amino acids: CASTRLGSGLAGTYQETQYF.